Following are 7 T cell receptor beta chains from one sample sequenced in a study of T cells in Graves' hyperthyroidism and ophthalmopathy. It was RNA transcripts that yielded the amplified TCR beta CDR3 regions. RT-PCR in the first round (using the HTBI primer set) targeted the TCR CDR3. Each CDR3 protein gets one entry after TCRdb re-called the multiplex PCR reads with MiXCR. The data hold about 260,000 distinct CDR3 sequences, with around 15% observed a single time. Sequenced: blood. Receptors originate from a woman aged 18-29 years with Graves' ophthalmopathy.

This clonotype was found many times. The V and J genes are TRBV30 and TRBJ2-7, with TRBD1 matching 9 bases. Trimming took 2 bases from V and 2 from J; bases not matched to a gene: 7. CDR3 length: 15 amino acids. Looked up from germline, CDR1 is GTSNPN and CDR2 is SVGIG (reference sequence). The CDR3 DNA is TGTGCCTGGAGTTACTCCGGGACAGGGACCTACGAGCAGTACTTC. Translated, it gives CAWSYSGTGTYEQYF.

The table lists this clonotype with many counts. The rearrangement joins TRBV30 to TRBJ1-1, with D hard to call. This CDR3 comprises 13 residues. Germline CDR1 GTSNPN, CDR2 SVGIG (reference sequence). V lost 5 bases and J 1 base, leaving 11 bases between the germline ends. The CDR3 loop reads CAWARRKNTEAFF. CDR3 bases: TGTGCCTGGGCCAGACGGAAGAACACTGAAGCTTTCTTT.

This clonotype was found many times. The CDR3 spells CASSEYRLAGDERSTGELFF. CDR3 DNA sequence: TGTGCCAGCAGTGAATACCGACTAGCGGGAGACGAGAGGAGCACCGGGGAGCTGTTTTTT. The chain has TRBV25-1 and TRBJ2-2, with TRBD2 identical over 12 bases. Germline V gives CDR1 MGHDK, CDR2 SYGVNS. The CDR3 runs to 20 residues. V was pared by 0 bases and J by 4 bases, with 12 bases of the junction left unmatched.

To note about this clonotype: A much larger clone lies one base from this, so it may be a read error. The chain is built from TRBV20-1 and TRBJ1-2, with D unresolved. V shed 1 base and J shed 2 bases, with 8 bases lying between them. CDR1 and CDR2 from the germline V gene are DFQATT and SNEGSKA (reference sequence). This CDR3 is built from 13 residues. As DNA, the CDR3 is TGCAGTGCTAGAGTTAACAGAAACTATGGCTACACCTTC. The encoded protein is CSARVNRNYGYTF.

V usage is TRBV13 and J usage is TRBJ1-2; 7 nucleotides agree with TRBD1. The junction had 9 bases not matched to a gene; V was cut back by 4 bases and J by 4 bases. Germline V gene data show CDR1 as PRHDT and CDR2 as FYEKMQ (reference sequence). The length of the CDR3 is 15 residues. The CDR3 loop is CASSSQGPESYGYTF. Here the CDR3 DNA reads TGTGCCAGCAGCTCACAGGGGCCGGAAAGCTATGGCTACACCTTC.

This clonotype appeared many times. The rearrangement joins TRBV12-3 or TRBV12-4 to TRBJ2-7; 9 nucleotides match TRBD1. The CDR3 loop spans 17 amino acids. J was trimmed by 3 bases and V by 4 bases; bases with no gene match: 13. The DNA for the CDR3 is TGTGCCAGCAGTTCATGGTCGGGCCGGACAGGGGTCTACGAGCAGTACTTC. This gives the protein CASSSWSGRTGVYEQYF.

This clonotype was found many times. V and J are TRBV29-1 and TRBJ1-2; 11 nucleotides match TRBD1. The V gene end was trimmed by 2 bases and the J gene end by 8 bases; junction bases not matched to a gene: 10. The CDR3 sequence is 15 residues long. The V gene's germline CDR1 is SQVTM and CDR2 ANQGSEA. CDR3 sequence: CSVESGTGGLGGYTF. CDR3 sequence (DNA): TGCAGCGTTGAATCCGGGACAGGGGGATTAGGGGGCTACACCTTC.